This passage covers 10 T cell receptor beta chains from one sample sequenced in a study of human T cells and chemical hapten exposure. Described time point: patch test 2, 6 weeks after DPC sensitization. The treatment here: therapeutic diphenylcyclopropenone sensitization with weekly scalp DPC. A single record per CDR3 protein comes from TCRdb applying MiXCR to the RACE reads. The table has 95,000 or so distinct CDR3 sequences, approximately 10% seen once; the top ten hold 3% to 4%. The material sequenced was whole blood, taken in connection with sensitization to the hapten diphenylcyclopropenone (DPC). These receptors all stem from a woman aged 40 to 50 with alopecia areata. Some clones in this sample may be carry-over from other donors' samples.

This clonotype was counted between two and nine times. DNA of the CDR3: TGCGCCAGCAGCTTGGGACTAGCGGCCCAATGGGGAAACGGCAATGAGCAGTTCTTC. Protein: CASSLGLAAQWGNGNEQFF. The rearrangement uses TRBV5-1 and TRBJ2-1; the match to TRBD2 covers 9 bases. The V gene end was trimmed by 0 bases and the J gene end by 6 bases; junction bases not matched to a gene: 16. CDR1 is SGHRS, CDR2 YFSETQ, per germline. This CDR3 spans 19 amino acids.

The V and J genes are TRBV6-2 or TRBV6-3 and TRBJ2-7; D remains ambiguous. The germline V gene has CDR1 MNHEY and CDR2 SVGEGT. V gave up 6 bases and J gave up 3 bases, with 6 bases separating them. This CDR3 region has 11 residues. Here the CDR3 DNA reads TGTGCCAGCAGCAACCGCTACGAGCAGTACTTC. This translates into CASSNRYEQYF.

This clonotype was recorded at least ten times. The chain uses TRBV7-2 and TRBJ2-3; no clear D gene. Germline V gives CDR1 SGHTA, CDR2 FQGNSA. CDR3 length equals 13 residues. The ends were cut back, 1 base at V and 8 bases at J, with 10 bases in the middle. DNA for the CDR3: TGTGCCAGCAGCTTAGATAGGGAAGGTACGCAGTATTTT. This codes for CASSLDREGTQYF.

V gene TRBV28 combines with J gene TRBJ2-3; possible D gene TRBD1, 5 bases. The germline V and J ends were trimmed by 5 bases and 4 bases, with 16 bases remaining between them. This CDR3 is built from 15 residues. Looked up from germline, CDR1 is MDHEN and CDR2 is SYDVKM. The CDR3 region is CASSPPVRGADTQYF. CDR3 sequence (DNA): TGTGCCAGCAGTCCCCCCGTAAGGGGTGCAGATACGCAGTATTTT. The whole variable domain, filled in from reference TRBV28 and TRBJ2-3, reads DVKVTQSSRYLVKRTGEKVFLECVQDMDHENMFWYRQDPGLGLRLIYFSYDVKMKEKGDIPEGYSVSREKKERFSLILESASTNQTSMYLCASSPPVRGADTQYFGPGTRLTVL.

This clonotype came up many times. The J gene is TRBJ2-1, the V gene TRBV6-2 or TRBV6-3; D is uncertain. The CDR3 sequence is 13 residues long. Trimming took off 7 bases at V and 0 bases at J, with 7 bases between the two ends. Germline V gives CDR1 MNHEY, CDR2 SVGEGT. CDR3 sequence: CASKADSYNEQFF. Written as DNA, the CDR3 is TGTGCCAGCAAGGCGGACTCCTACAATGAGCAGTTCTTC.

This clonotype was observed at least ten times. V usage is TRBV25-1 and J usage is TRBJ1-6; a possible D gene is TRBD1 (5 bases). V lost 5 bases and J 7 bases, leaving 12 bases between the germline ends. Germline V CDR1 and CDR2: MGHDK, SYGVNS. The CDR3 runs 14 residues. CDR3 sequence: CASSLKAGNSPLHF. Here the CDR3 DNA reads TGTGCCAGCAGTTTAAAGGCAGGGAATTCACCCCTCCACTTT. The full variable domain, its missing parts supplied by reference TRBV25-1 and TRBJ1-6, is EADIYQTPRYLVIGTGKKITLECSQTMGHDKMYWYQQDPGMELHLIHYSYGVNSTEKGDLSSESTVSRIRTEHFPLTLESARPSHTSQYLCASSLKAGNSPLHFGNGTRLTVT.

The rearrangement links TRBV10-3 to TRBJ2-4; D is perhaps TRBD2 (6 bases). The CDR3 has 16 amino acids. Per germline, CDR1 ENHRY and CDR2 SYGVKD. Deletions cut 6 bases from V and 0 bases from J, with 15 bases between. The DNA for the CDR3 is TGTGCCATCAGCCCCGGGGAGGAGGGAGCCAAAAACATTCAGTACTTC. Translation gives CAISPGEEGAKNIQYF.

This sequence joins TRBV20-1 and TRBJ2-1; 10 bases align to TRBD1. The CDR3 covers 12 residues. Germline loops: CDR1 DFQATT, CDR2 SNEGSKA (reference sequence). Losses at the gene ends were 5 bases for V and 5 bases for J; bases not matched to a gene: 0. Here the CDR3 reads CSAGTGDNEQFF. The DNA for the CDR3 is TGCAGTGCTGGGACAGGGGACAATGAGCAGTTCTTC.

Many counts were recorded for this clonotype. This chain uses TRBV4-2 with TRBJ2-1; unclear D gene. The ends were cut back, 1 base at V and 9 bases at J, with 10 bases in the middle. This CDR3 contains 13 residues. Germline V gene sequence: CDR1 LGHNA, CDR2 YNFKEQ. The CDR3 sequence is CASSQVGKTEQFF. DNA for the CDR3: TGTGCCAGCAGCCAAGTGGGGAAAACTGAGCAGTTCTTC.

The V and J genes are TRBV10-3 and TRBJ2-5; the match to TRBD2 covers 7 bases. Trimming cost V 4 bases and J 1 base; bases outside gene matches: 6. This CDR3 comprises 15 residues. Germline V gene sequence: CDR1 ENHRY, CDR2 SYGVKD. As DNA, the CDR3 is TGTGCCATCAGTGGGGGAGGGTCGGCCCAAGAGACCCAGTACTTC. It encodes CAISGGGSAQETQYF.